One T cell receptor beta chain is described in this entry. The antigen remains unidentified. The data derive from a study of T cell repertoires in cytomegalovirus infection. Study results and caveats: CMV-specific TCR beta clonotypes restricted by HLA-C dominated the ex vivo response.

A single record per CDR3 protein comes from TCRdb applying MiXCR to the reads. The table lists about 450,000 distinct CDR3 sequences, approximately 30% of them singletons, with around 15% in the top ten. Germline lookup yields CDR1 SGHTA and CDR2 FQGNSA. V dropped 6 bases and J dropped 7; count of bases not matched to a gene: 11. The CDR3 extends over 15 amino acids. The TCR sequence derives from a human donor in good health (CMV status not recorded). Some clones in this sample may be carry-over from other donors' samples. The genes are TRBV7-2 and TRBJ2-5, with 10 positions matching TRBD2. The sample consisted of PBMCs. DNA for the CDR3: TGTGCCAGCAGACCTGTAGCGGGGGGTCGCTGGACCCAGTACTTC. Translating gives CASRPVAGGRWTQYF.